This T cell receptor beta chain comes out of a study of beta chain features in type 1 diabetes. The CDR3 spans 16 residues. Trimming at V came to 4 bases and at J to 2 bases, leaving 6 bases not matched to a gene. CDR1 SGHNT and CDR2 YYREEE come from the germline V gene (reference sequence). Remarks on this clone: The antigen is undetermined.

Findings of the study overall: Moderate yet significant TCRB CDR3 shortening was seen in Type 1 diabetes patients in all four CD4+ subsets.

As every portion of the isolated RNA was reverse transcribed, the sequencing read expressed TCRB transcripts. Sequenced by immunoSEQ multiplex PCR; TCRdb stores in-frame clones only, minus some. The sample has a few hundred thousand clones; about 13% are singletons. Input material: naive CD4+ T cells from blood. The chain joins TRBV5-4 to TRBJ2-3; 11 bases are a match to TRBD2. The sequence came from a woman under 30 with type 1 diabetes. CDR3 coding DNA: TGTGCCAGCAGCATTAGACTAGCGGGGTACACAGATACGCAGTATTTT. Protein sequence: CASSIRLAGYTDTQYF.